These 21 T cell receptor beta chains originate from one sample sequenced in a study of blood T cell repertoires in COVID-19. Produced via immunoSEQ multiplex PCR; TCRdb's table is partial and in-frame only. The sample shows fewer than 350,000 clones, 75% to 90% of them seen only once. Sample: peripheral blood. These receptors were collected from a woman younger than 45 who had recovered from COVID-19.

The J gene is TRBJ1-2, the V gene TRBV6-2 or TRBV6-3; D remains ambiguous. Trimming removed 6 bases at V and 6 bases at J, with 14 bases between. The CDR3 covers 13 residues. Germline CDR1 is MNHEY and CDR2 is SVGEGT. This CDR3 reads CASSPSQVHGYTF. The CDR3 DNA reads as TGTGCCAGCAGCCCGTCCCAGGTACATGGCTACACCTTC.

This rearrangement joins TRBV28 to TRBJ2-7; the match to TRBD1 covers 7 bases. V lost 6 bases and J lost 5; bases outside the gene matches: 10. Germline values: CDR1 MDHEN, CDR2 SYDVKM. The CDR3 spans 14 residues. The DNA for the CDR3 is TGTGCCAGCAGCACCTCGACAGGGCGCGACGAGCAGTACTTC. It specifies CASSTSTGRDEQYF.

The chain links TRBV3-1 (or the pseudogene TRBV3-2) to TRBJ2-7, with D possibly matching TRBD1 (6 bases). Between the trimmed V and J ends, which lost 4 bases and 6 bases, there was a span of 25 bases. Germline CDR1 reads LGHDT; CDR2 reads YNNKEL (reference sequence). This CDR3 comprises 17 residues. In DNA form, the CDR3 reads TGTGCCAGCAGCCCTTTCCGGGACGGAGAGGGGACATCCGAGCAGTACTTC. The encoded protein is CASSPFRDGEGTSEQYF.

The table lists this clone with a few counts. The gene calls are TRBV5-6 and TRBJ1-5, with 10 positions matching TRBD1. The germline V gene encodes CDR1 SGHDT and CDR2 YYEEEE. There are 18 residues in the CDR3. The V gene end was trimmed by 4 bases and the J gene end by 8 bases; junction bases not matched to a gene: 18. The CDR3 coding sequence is TGTGCCAGCAGCGCTAGGAGAAGCGGACAGGGGGTTTCGGAGCCCCAGCATTTT. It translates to CASSARRSGQGVSEPQHF.

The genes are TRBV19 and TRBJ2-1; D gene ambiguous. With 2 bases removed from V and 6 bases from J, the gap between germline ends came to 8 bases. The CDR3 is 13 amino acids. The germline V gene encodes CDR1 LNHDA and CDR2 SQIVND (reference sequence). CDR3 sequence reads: CASSITGINEQFF. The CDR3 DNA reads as TGTGCCAGTAGTATAACTGGTATCAATGAGCAGTTCTTC. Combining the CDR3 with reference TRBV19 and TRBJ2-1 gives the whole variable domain DGGITQSPKYLFRKEGQNVTLSCEQNLNHDAMYWYRQDPGQGLRLIYYSQIVNDFQKGDIAEGYSVSREKKESFPLTVTSAQKNPTAFYLCASSITGINEQFFGPGTRLTVL.

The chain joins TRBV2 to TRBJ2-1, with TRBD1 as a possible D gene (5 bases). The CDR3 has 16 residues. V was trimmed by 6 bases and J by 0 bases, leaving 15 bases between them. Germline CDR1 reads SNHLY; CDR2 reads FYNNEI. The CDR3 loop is CASSPAAGYSYNEQFF. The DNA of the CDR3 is TGTGCCAGCAGCCCCGCTGCAGGGTACTCCTACAATGAGCAGTTCTTC.

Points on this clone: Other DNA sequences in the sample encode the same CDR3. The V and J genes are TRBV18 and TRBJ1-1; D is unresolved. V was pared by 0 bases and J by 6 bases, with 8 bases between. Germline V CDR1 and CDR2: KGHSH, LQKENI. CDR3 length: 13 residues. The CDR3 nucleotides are TGTGCCAGCTCACCACCGTCAGGTTCTGAAGCTTTCTTT. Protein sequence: CASSPPSGSEAFF.

This CDR3 is CASSLITGGGYTF. DNA for the CDR3: TGTGCCAGCAGTTTAATTACAGGGGGCGGCTACACCTTC. The chain recombines TRBV27 with TRBJ1-2, with TRBD1 matching over 9 bases. Unmatched junction bases numbered 3, after V lost 2 bases and J lost 8 bases. CDR3 size: 13 residues. Germline loops: CDR1 MNHEY, CDR2 SMNVEV (reference sequence).

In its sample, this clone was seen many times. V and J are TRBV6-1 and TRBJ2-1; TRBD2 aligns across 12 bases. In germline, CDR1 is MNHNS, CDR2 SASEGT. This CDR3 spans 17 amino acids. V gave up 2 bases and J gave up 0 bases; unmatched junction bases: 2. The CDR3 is CASSELAGGFSYNEQFF. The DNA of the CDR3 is TGTGCCAGCAGTGAACTAGCGGGGGGGTTCTCCTACAATGAGCAGTTCTTC.

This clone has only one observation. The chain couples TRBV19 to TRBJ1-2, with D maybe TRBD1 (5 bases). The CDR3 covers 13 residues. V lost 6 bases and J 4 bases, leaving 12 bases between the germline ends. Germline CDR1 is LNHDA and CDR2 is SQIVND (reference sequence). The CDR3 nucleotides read TGTGCCAGTAGGCGGGACCGATCCTATGGCTACACCTTC. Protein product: CASRRDRSYGYTF.

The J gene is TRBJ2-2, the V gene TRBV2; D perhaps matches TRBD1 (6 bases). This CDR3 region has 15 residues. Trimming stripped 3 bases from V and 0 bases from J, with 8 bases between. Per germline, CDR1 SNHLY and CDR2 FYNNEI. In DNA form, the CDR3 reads TGTGCCAGCAGTGACAGGGGCTCGAACACCGGGGAGCTGTTTTTT. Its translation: CASSDRGSNTGELFF.

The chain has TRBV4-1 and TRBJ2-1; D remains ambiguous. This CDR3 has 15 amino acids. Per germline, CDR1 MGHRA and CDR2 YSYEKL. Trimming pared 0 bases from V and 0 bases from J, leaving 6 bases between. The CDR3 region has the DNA TGCGCCAGCAGCCAAGATGACTCCTCCTACAATGAGCAGTTCTTC. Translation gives CASSQDDSSYNEQFF.

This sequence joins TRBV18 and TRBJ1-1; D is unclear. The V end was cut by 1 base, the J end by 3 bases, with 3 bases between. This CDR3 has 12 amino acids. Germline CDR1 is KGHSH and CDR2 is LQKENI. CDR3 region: CASSPLDTEAFF. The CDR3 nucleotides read TGTGCCAGCTCACCACTCGACACTGAAGCTTTCTTT.

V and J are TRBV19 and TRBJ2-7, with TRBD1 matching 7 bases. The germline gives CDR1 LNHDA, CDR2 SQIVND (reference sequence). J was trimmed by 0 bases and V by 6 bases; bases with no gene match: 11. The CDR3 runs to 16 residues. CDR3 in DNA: TGTGCCAGTAGGGCCCCGGGACAGAAGAGCTCCTACGAGCAGTACTTC. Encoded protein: CASRAPGQKSSYEQYF.

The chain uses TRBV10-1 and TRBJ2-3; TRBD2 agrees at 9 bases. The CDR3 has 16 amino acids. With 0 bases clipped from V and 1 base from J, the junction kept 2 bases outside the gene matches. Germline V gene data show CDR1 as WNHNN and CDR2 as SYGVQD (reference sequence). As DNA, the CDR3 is TGCGCCAGCAGTGAGTCGGTAGCGGGGGGCACAGATACGCAGTATTTT. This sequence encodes CASSESVAGGTDTQYF.

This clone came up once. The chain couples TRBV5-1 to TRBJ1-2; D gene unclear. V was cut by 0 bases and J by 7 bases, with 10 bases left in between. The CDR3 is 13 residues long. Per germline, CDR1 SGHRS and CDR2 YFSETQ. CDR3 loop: CASSLAGMSGYTF. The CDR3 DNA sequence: TGCGCCAGCAGCTTGGCCGGGATGTCTGGCTACACCTTC.

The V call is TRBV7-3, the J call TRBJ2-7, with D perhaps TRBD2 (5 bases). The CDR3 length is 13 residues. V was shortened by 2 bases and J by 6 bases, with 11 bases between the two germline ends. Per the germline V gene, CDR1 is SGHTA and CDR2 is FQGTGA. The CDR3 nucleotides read TGTGCCAGCAGCTTATCGGACGCGGGCGAGCAGTACTTC. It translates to CASSLSDAGEQYF.

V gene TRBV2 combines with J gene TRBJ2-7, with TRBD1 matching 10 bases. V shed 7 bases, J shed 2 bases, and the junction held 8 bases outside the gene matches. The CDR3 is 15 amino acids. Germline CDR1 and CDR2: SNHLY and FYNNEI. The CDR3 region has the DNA TGTGCCAGCAAGTTGGGACAGGGGATCGCCTACGAGCAGTACTTC. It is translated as CASKLGQGIAYEQYF. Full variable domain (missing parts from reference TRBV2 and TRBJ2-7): EPEVTQTPSHQVTQMGQEVILRCVPISNHLYFYWYRQILGQKVEFLVSFYNNEISEKSEIFDDQFSVERPDGSNFTLKIRSTKLEDSAMYFCASKLGQGIAYEQYFGPGTRLTVT.

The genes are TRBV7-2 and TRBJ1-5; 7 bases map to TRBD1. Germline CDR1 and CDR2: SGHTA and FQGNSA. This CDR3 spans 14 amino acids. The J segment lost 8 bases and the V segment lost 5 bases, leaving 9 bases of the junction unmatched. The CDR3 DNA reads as TGTGCCAGCAGCCCCCAGACAGGGTTTAAGCCCCAGCATTTT. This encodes CASSPQTGFKPQHF.

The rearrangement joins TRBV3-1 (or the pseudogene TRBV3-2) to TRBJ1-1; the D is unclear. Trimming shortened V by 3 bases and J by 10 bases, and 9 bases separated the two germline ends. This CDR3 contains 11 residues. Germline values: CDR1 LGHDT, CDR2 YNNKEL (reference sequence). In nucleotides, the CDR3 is TGTGCCAGCAGCCAGTCCGAGGGAGCTTTCTTT. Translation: CASSQSEGAFF.

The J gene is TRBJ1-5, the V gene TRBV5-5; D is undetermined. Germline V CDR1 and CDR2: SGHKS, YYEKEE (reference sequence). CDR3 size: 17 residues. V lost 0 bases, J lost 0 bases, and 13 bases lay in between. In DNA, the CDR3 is TGTGCCAGCAGCTTGGTTGGTGGCGGCCATAGCAATCAGCCCCAGCATTTT. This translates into CASSLVGGGHSNQPQHF.